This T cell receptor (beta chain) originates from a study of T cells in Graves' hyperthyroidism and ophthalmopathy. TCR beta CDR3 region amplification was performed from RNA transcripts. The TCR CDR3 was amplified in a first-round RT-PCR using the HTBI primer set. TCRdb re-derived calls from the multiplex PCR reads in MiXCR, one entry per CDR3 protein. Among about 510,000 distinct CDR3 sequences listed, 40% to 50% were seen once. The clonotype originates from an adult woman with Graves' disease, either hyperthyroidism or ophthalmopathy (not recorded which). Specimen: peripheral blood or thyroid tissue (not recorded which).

The chain's CDR3 is CASTNPRQAPYEQYF. The CDR3 nucleotides are TGTGCCAGCACTAACCCTCGACAGGCCCCCTACGAGCAGTACTTC. This chain joins TRBV7-9 and TRBJ2-7; tentative D call: TRBD1 (6 bases). Trimming pared 7 bases from V and 2 bases from J, leaving 18 bases between. Germline V lookup: CDR1 SEHNR, CDR2 FQNEAQ (reference sequence). There are 15 residues in the CDR3.